The present TCR beta chain was sequenced within a study of early T cells in non-severe SARS-CoV-2 infection (dated by TCRdb to the early 2020s). General notes on the study: TCR sequencing used bulk RNA from unsorted whole blood, so alpha and beta chains could not be paired.

The paper as a whole reports these results and caveats: VDJdb matching was skewed toward anti-spike CD8 responses and likely underestimated virus-specific expansions by missing private and CD4 specificities.

Counted from cysteine to phenylalanine, this CDR3 has 12 amino acids. Here the CDR3 DNA is all that survives: 36 bases in frame from base 1. Trimming at the junction amounts to 4 bases on V and 5 bases on J, and the germline ends lie 8 bases apart. The CDR1 and CDR2 encoded by the germline V gene are SQVTM and ANQGSEA. The library came from 5' RACE. The listed sequencing device is NextSeq 500. In the TCR library protocol, unique molecular identifiers were attached to individual cDNA molecules to correct for PCR bias and sequencing error. Both TCR alpha and beta chains were sequenced, and tight co-correlation was observed between alpha and beta sequence abundances in each sample. As for the original processing: Decombinator V4 was used to perform V gene, J gene and CDR3 annotation of TCR sequences. TCRs were defined as expanded if a significant change between any two time points was detected under a Poisson model with p below 0.0001. TCR abundances were normalised to the total number of TCRs sequenced in each sample and reported as counts per million. MAIT TCRs were defined by TRAV1-2 paired with TRAJ12, TRAJ20 or TRAJ33, and iNKT TCRs by TRAV10 paired with TRAJ18. VDJdb, accessed 1 November 2021, was searched for CMV, EBV and SARS-CoV-2 annotated TCRs, with TCRs annotated for multiple antigens excluded. Using fastp at Q25 and MiXCR, TCRdb reprocessed the public reads and kept productive beta chains. Every CDR3 protein is listed once, alongside the most common genes and DNA of its rows. These V and J calls derive from TCRdb rather than the authors' analysis. This sample lists some 71,000 distinct CDR3 sequences; 12% were detected once. More than 5.5% of the sample goes to the ten largest clones.

This was a case-control study nested in a cohort of healthcare workers in London, UK, who had nasopharyngeal swab PCR tests and blood samples taken every week. Healthcare workers were recruited during the week of the UK lockdown, between 23 and 31 March 2020, and followed weekly for up to 16 weeks. A note on this clonotype: It lacks a known antigen. No much larger clone exists at a distance of one base, and base qualities are not known.

The sequence was obtained from an adult who was a healthcare worker with PCR-confirmed SARS-CoV-2 infection or an uninfected control (not recorded which). Sequencing was carried out using whole blood. This chain is built from TRBV29-1 and TRBJ2-2; no D segment can be confidently identified. The DNA sequence reads TGCAGCGTTGTCCCTGTGACCGGGGAGCTGTTTTTT. Its protein reads: CSVVPVTGELFF.